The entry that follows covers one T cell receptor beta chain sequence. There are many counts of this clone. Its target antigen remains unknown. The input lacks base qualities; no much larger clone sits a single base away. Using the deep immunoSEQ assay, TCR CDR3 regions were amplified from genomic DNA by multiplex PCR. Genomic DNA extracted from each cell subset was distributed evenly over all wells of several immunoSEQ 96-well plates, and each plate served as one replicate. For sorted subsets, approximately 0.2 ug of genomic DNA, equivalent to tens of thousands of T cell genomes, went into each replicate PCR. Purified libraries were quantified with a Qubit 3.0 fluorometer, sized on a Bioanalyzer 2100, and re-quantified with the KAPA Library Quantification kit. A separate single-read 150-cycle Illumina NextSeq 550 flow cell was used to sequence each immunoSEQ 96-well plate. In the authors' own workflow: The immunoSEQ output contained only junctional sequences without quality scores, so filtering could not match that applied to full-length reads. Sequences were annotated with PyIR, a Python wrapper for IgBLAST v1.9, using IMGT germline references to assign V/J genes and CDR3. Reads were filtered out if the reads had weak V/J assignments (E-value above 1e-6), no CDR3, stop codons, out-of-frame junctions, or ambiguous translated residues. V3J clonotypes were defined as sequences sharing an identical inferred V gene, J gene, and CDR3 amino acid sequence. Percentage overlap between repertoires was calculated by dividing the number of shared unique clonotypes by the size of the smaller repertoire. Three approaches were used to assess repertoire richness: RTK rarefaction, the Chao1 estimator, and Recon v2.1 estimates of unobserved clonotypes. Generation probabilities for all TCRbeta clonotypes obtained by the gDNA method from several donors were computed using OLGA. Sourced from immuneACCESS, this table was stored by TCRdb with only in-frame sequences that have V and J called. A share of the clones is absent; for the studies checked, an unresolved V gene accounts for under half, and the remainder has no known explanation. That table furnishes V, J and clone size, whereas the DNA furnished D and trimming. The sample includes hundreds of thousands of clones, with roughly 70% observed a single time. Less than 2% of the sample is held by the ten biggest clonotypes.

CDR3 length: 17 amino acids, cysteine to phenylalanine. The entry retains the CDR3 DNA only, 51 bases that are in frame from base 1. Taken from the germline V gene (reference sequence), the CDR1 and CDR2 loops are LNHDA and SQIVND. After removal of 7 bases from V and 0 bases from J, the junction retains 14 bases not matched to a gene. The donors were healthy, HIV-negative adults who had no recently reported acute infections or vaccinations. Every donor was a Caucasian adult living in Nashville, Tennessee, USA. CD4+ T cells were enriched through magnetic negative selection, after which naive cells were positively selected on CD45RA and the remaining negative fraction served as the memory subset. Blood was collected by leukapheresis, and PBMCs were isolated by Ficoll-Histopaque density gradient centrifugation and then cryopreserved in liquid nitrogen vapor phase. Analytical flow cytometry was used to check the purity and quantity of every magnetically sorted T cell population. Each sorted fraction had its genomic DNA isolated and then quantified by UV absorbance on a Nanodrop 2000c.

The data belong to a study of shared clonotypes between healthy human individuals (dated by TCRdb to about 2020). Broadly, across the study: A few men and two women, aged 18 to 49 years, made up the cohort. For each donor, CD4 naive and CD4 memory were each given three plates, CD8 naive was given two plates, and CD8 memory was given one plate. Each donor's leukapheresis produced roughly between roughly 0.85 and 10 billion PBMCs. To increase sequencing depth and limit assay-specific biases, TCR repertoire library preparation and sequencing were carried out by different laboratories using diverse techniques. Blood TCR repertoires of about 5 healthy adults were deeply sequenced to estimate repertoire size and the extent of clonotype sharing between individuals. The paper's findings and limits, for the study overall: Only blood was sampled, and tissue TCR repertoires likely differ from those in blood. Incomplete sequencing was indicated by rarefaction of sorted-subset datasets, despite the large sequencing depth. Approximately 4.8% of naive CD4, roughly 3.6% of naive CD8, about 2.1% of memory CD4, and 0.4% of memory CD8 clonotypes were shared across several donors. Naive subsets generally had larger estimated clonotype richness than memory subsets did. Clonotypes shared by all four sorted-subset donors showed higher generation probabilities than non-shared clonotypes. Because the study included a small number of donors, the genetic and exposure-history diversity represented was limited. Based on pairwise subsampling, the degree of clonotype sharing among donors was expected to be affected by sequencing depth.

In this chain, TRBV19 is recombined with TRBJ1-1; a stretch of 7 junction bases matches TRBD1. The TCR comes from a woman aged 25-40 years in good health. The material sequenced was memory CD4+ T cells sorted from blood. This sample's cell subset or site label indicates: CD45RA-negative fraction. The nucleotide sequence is TGTGCCAGTATGTCAGAGACAGGGCTGTTCATGAACACTGAAGCTTTCTTT. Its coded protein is CASMSETGLFMNTEAFF.